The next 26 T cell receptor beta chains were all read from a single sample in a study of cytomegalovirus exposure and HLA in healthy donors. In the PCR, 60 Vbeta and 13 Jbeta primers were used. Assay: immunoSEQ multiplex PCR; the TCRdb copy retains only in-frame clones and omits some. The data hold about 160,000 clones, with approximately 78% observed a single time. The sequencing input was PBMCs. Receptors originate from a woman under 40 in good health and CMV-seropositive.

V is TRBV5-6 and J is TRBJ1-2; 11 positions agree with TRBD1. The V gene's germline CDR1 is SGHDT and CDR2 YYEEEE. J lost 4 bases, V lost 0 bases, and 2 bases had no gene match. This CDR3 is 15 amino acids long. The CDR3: CASSLVGTGGYGYTF. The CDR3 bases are TGTGCCAGCAGCTTGGTGGGGACAGGGGGCTATGGCTACACCTTC. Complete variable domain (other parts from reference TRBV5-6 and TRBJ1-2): DAGVTQSPTHLIKTRGQQVTLRCSPKSGHDTVSWYQQALGQGPQFIFQYYEEEERQRGNFPDRFSGHQFPNYSSELNVNALLLGDSALYLCASSLVGTGGYGYTFGSGTRLTVV.

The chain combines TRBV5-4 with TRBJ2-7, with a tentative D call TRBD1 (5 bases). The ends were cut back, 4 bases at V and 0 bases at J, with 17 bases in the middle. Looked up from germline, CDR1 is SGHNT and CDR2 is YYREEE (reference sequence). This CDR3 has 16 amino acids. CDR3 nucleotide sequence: TGTGCCAGCAGCCCGGGCGTCGGACACAGCTCCTACGAGCAGTACTTC. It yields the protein CASSPGVGHSSYEQYF.

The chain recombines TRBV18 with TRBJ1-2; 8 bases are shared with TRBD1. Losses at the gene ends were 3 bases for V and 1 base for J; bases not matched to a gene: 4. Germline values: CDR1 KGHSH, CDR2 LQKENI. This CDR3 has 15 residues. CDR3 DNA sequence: TGTGCCAGCTCACCCGGACAGGGAGGTAACTATGGCTACACCTTC. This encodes CASSPGQGGNYGYTF. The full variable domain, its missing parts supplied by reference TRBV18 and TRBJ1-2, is NAGVMQNPRHLVRRRGQEARLRCSPMKGHSHVYWYRQLPEEGLKFMVYLQKENIIDESGMPKERFSAEFPKEGPSILRIQQVVRGDSAAYFCASSPGQGGNYGYTFGSGTRLTVV.

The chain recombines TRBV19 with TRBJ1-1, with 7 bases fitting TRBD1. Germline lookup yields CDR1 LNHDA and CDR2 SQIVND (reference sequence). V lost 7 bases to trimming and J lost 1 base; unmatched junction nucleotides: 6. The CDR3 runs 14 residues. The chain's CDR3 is CASKKDRSNTEAFF. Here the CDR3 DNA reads TGTGCCAGTAAAAAGGACAGGTCGAACACTGAAGCTTTCTTT.

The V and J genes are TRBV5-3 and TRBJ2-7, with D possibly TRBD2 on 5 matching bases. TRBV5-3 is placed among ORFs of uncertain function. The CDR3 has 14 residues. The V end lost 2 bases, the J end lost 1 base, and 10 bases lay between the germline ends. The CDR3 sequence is CARSLPRESYEQYF. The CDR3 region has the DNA TGTGCCAGAAGCTTACCCCGGGAATCCTACGAGCAGTACTTC.

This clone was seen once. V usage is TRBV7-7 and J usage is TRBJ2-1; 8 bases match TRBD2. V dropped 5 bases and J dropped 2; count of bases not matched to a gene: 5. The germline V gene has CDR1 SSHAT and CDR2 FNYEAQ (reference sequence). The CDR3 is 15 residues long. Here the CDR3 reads CASSLMRGAYNEQFF. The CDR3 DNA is TGTGCCAGCAGCCTCATGCGGGGGGCCTACAATGAGCAGTTCTTC.

The CDR3 loop reads CASSLAGGREQFF. For the CDR3, the DNA is TGTGCCAGCAGCCTAGCGGGTGGAAGGGAGCAGTTCTTC. The chain couples TRBV2 to TRBJ2-1; 8 nucleotides agree with TRBD2. Germline CDR1 is SNHLY and CDR2 is FYNNEI. This CDR3 has 13 residues. The J segment lost 10 bases and the V segment lost 6 bases, leaving 8 bases of the junction unmatched.

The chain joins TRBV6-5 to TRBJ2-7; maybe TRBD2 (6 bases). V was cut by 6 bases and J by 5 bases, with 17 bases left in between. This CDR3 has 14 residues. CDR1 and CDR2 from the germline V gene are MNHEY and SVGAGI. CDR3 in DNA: TGTGCCAGCAGGATCCGGGGGAGAGCTCACGAGCAGTACTTC. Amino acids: CASRIRGRAHEQYF.

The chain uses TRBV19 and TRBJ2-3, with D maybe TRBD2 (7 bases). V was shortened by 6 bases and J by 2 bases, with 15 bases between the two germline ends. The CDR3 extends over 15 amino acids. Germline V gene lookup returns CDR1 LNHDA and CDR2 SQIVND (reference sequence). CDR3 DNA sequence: TGTGCCAGTAGACGTCGCGGGGGCTCCACAGATACGCAGTATTTT. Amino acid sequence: CASRRRGGSTDTQYF.

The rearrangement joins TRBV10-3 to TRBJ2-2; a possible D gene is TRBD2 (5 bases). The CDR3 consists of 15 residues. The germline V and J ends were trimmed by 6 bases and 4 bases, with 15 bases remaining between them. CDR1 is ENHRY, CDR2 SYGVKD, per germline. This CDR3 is CAIRITNGVTGELFF. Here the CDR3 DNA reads TGTGCCATCAGGATAACTAACGGGGTCACCGGGGAGCTGTTTTTT.

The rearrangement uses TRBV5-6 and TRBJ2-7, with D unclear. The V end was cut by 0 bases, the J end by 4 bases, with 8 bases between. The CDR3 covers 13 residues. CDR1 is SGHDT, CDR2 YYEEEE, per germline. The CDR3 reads CASSLDATYEQYF. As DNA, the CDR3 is TGTGCCAGCAGCTTGGATGCAACATACGAGCAGTACTTC.

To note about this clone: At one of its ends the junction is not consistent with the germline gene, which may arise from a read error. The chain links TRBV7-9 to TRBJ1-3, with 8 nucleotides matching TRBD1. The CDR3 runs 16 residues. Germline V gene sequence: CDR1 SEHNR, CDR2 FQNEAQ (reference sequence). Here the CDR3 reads CSSSPRQGISGNTIYF. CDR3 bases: TGTTCCAGCAGCCCCCGACAGGGGATTTCGGGAAACACCATATATTTT.

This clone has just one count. In DNA, the CDR3 is TGTGCCACCAGCAGAGGAGGAGGGGAGGACACTGAAGCTTTCTTT. As protein: CATSRGGGEDTEAFF. The V call is TRBV15, the J call TRBJ1-1; tentative D call: TRBD1 (5 bases). Germline V gene data show CDR1 as LNHNV and CDR2 as YYDKDF (reference sequence). The CDR3 is 15 residues long. V was cut by 1 base and J by 3 bases, with 12 bases left in between. Full variable domain (outside the CDR3, taken from reference TRBV15 and TRBJ1-1): DAMVIQNPRYQVTQFGKPVTLSCSQTLNHNVMYWYQQKSSQAPKLLFHYYDKDFNNEADTPDNFQSRRPNTSFCFLDIRSPGLGDTAMYLCATSRGGGEDTEAFFGQGTRLTVV.

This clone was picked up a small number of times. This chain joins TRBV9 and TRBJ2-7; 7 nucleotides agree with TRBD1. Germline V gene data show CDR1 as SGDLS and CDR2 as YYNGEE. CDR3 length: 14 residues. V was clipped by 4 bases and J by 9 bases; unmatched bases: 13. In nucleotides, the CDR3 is TGTGCCAGCAGCTCCCTCGGACAGGCCAGCATGCAGTACTTC. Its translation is CASSSLGQASMQYF.

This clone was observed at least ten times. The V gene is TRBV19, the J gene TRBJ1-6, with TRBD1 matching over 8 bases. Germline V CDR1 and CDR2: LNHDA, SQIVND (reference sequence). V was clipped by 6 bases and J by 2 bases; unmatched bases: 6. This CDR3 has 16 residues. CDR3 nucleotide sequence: TGTGCCAGTAGGGGGACAGGAGTCGCCTATAATTCACCCCTCCACTTT. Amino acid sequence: CASRGTGVAYNSPLHF.

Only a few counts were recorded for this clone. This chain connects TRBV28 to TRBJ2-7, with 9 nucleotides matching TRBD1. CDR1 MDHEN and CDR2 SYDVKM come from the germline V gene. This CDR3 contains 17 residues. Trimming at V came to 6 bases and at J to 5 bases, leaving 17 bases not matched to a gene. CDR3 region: CASSPTPGQGSPDEQYF. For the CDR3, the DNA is TGTGCCAGCAGCCCCACCCCGGGACAGGGATCCCCGGACGAGCAGTACTTC.

CDR3 sequence reads: CASSPGLAIDEQFF. The DNA of the CDR3 is TGTGCCAGCAGCCCGGGACTAGCTATCGATGAGCAGTTCTTC. The chain has TRBV5-4 and TRBJ2-1; 9 bases line up with TRBD2. This CDR3 is built from 14 residues. The trim removed 4 bases at V and 8 bases at J, leaving 7 bases unmatched. Germline values: CDR1 SGHNT, CDR2 YYREEE (reference sequence).

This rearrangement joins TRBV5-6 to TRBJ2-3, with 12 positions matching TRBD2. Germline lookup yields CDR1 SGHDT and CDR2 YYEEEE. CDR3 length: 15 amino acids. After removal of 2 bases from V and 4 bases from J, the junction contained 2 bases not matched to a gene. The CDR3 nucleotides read TGTGCCAGCAGCTTTCTAGCGGGGGGGGCAGATACGCAGTATTTT. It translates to CASSFLAGGADTQYF. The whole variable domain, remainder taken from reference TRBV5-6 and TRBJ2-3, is DAGVTQSPTHLIKTRGQQVTLRCSPKSGHDTVSWYQQALGQGPQFIFQYYEEEERQRGNFPDRFSGHQFPNYSSELNVNALLLGDSALYLCASSFLAGGADTQYFGPGTRLTVL.

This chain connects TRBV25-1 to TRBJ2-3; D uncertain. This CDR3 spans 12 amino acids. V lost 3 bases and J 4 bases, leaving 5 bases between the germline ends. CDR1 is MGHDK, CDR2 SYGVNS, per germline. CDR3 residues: CASSELSDTQYF. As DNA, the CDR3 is TGTGCCAGCAGTGAGCTATCAGATACGCAGTATTTT.

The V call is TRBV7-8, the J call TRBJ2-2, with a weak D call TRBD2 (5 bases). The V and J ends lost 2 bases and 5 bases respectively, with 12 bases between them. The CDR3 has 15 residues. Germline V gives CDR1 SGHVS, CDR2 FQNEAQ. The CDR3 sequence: CASSLRLSGTGELFF. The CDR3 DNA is TGTGCCAGCAGCTTAAGGTTGTCGGGAACCGGGGAGCTGTTTTTT.

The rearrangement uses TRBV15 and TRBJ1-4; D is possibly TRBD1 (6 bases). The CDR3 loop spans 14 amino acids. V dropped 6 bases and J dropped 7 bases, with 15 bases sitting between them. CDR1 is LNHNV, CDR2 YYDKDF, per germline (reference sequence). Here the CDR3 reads CATRNYREGEKLFF. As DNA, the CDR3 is TGTGCCACCAGAAACTACAGGGAGGGTGAAAAACTGTTTTTT. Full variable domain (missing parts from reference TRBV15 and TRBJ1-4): DAMVIQNPRYQVTQFGKPVTLSCSQTLNHNVMYWYQQKSSQAPKLLFHYYDKDFNNEADTPDNFQSRRPNTSFCFLDIRSPGLGDTAMYLCATRNYREGEKLFFGSGTQLSVL.

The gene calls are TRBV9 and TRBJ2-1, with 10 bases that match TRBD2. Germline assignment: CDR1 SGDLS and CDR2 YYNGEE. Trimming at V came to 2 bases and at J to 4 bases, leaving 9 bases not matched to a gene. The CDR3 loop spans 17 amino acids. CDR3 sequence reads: CASSVTVQAGGYNEQFF. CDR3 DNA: TGTGCCAGCAGCGTCACCGTCCAAGCGGGGGGGTACAATGAGCAGTTCTTC. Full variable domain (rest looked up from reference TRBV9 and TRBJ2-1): DSGVTQTPKHLITATGQRVTLRCSPRSGDLSVYWYQQSLDQGLQFLIQYYNGEERAKGNILERFSAQQFPDLHSELNLSSLELGDSALYFCASSVTVQAGGYNEQFFGPGTRLTVL.

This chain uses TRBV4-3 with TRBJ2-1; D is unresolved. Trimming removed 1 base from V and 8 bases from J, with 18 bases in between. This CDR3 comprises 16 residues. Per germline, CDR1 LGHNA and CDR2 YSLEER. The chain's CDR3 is CASSQGMLGAIDEQFF. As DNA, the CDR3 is TGCGCCAGCAGCCAAGGAATGTTAGGAGCGATCGATGAGCAGTTCTTC.

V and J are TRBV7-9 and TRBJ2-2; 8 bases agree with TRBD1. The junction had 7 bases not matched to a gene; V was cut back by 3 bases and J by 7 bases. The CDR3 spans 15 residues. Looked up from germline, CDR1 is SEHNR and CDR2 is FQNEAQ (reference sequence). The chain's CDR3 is CASSLTTGEGGELFF. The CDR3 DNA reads TGTGCCAGCAGCTTGACGACAGGGGAAGGCGGGGAGCTGTTTTTT.

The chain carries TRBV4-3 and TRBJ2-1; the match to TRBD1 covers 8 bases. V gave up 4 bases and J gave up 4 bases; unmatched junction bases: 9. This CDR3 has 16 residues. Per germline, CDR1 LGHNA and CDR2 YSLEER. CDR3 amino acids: CASSPPGQELYNEQFF. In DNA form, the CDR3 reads TGCGCCAGCAGCCCACCGGGACAGGAGCTATACAATGAGCAGTTCTTC.

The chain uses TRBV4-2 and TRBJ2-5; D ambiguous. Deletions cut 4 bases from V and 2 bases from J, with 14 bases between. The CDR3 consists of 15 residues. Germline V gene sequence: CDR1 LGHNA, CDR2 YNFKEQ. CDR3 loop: CASSPTTTIQETQYF. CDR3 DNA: TGTGCCAGCAGCCCAACAACAACAATTCAAGAGACCCAGTACTTC.